This T cell receptor (beta chain) was observed in a study of neoadjuvant anti-PD-1 for oral cavity cancer. Study-level findings and limits: Non-responders to neoadjuvant nivolumab had significantly more clonal PBMC T cells than responders.

To note about this clone: The antigen remains undetermined.

The time point denotes: after neoadjuvant nivolumab, at surgical resection. Cohort: HPV-negative, locally advanced oral cavity squamous cell carcinoma patients. CDR3 length: 14 amino acids. Germline V gene lookup returns CDR1 SNHLY and CDR2 FYNNEI. Between the trimmed V and J ends, which lost 8 bases and 3 bases, there was a span of 11 bases. Assay used: immunoSEQ multiplex PCR; TCRdb lists only in-frame clones, some missing. The repertoire holds around 70,000 clones, roughly 84% seen once, with about 3.7% in the top ten. The origin of this receptor is a person aged 35-79 years with oral cavity squamous cell carcinoma. This rearrangement joins TRBV2 to TRBJ2-6; D possibly corresponds to TRBD2 (5 bases). Specimen: PBMCs, collected after nivolumab (anti-PD-1) treatment. This CDR3 is CASLLEVGANVLTF. The CDR3 bases are TGTGCCAGCTTATTGGAGGTTGGGGCCAACGTCCTGACTTTC.